This T cell receptor beta chain came from a study of cytomegalovirus exposure and HLA in healthy donors. Study conclusions and caveats: The study flagged about 150 TCR beta chains as cytomegalovirus-associated.

As regards this clone: Its antigen remains unknown.

The donors gave bone marrow, and they were healthy. It was with 60 Vbeta and 13 Jbeta primers that the PCR ran. The data were produced by immunoSEQ multiplex PCR, yet TCRdb's version contains in-frame clones alone and is incomplete. This repertoire shows fewer than 200,000 clones, about 68% found once; its top ten account for roughly 1.4%. The clonotype was recovered from a man younger than 35 in good health and CMV-seronegative. Sequenced input: PBMCs.

The CDR3 loop reads CASSMEKSGSYEQYF. The CDR3 DNA reads TGTGCCAGTAGTATGGAGAAGAGCGGATCCTACGAGCAGTACTTC. The J gene is TRBJ2-7, the V gene TRBV19; possible D gene TRBD2, 5 bases. Germline V gives CDR1 LNHDA, CDR2 SQIVND (reference sequence). Deletions cut 3 bases from V and 1 base from J, with 13 bases between. The CDR3 spans 15 residues.